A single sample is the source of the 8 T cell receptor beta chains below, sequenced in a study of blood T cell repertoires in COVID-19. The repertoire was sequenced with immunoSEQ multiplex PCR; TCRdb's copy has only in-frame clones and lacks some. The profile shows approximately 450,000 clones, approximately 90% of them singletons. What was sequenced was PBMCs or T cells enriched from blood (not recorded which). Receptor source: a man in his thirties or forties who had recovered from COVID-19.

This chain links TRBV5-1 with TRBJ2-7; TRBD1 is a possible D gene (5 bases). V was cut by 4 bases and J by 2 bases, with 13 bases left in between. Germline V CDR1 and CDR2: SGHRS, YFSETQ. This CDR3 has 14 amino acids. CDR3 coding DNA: TGCGCCAGCAGCCAGCAGGGCGCCGCCTACGAGCAGTACTTC. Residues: CASSQQGAAYEQYF.

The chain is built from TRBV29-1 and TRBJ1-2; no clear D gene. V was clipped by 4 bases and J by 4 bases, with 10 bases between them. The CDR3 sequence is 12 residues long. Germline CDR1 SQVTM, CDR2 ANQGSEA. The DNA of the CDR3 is TGCAGCGTTGCAGGTGGAAGCTATGGCTACACCTTC. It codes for CSVAGGSYGYTF. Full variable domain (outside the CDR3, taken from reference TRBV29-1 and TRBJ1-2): SAVISQKPSRDICQRGTSLTIQCQVDSQVTMMFWYRQQPGQSLTLIATANQGSEATYESGFVIDKFPISRPNLTFSTLTVSNMSPEDSSIYLCSVAGGSYGYTFGSGTRLTVV.

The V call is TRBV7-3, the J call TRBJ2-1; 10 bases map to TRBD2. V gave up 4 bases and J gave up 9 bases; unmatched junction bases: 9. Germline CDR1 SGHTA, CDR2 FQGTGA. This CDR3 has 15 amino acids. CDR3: CASSSVASGSGEQFF. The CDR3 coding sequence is TGTGCCAGCAGCTCGGTGGCTAGCGGGAGTGGTGAGCAGTTCTTC.

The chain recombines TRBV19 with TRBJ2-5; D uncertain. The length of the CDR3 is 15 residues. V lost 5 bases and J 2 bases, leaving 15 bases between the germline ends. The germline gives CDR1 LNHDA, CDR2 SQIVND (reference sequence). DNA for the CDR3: TGTGCCAGTAGTGTACACGTTTCGCAACAAGAGACCCAGTACTTC. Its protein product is CASSVHVSQQETQYF.

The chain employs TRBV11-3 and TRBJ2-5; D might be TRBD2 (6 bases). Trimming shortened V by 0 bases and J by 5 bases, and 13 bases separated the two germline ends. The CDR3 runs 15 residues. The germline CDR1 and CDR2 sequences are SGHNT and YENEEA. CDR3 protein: CASSLDGDSMETQYF. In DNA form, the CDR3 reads TGTGCCAGCAGCTTAGATGGGGACTCCATGGAGACCCAGTACTTC.

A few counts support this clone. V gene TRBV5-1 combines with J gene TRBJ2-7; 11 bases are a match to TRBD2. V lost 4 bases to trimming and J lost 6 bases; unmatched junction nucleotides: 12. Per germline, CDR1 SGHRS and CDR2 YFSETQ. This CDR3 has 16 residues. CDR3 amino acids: CASSQSSGRATFEQYF. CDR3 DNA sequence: TGCGCCAGCAGCCAGAGTAGCGGGAGGGCCACTTTCGAGCAGTACTTC.

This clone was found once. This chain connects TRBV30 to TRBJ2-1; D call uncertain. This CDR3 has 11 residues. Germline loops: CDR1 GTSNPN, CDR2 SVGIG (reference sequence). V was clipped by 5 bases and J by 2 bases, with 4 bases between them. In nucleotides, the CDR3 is TGTGCCTGGTCCGCCTACAATGAGCAGTTCTTC. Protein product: CAWSAYNEQFF.

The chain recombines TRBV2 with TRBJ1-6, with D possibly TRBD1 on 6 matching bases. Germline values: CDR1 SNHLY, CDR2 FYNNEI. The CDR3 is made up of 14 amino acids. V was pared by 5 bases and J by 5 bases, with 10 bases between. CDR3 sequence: CASSYQGNNSPLHF. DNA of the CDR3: TGTGCCAGCAGTTACCAGGGGAATAATTCACCCCTCCACTTT.